What follows describes a single T cell receptor (beta chain). Its antigen remains unidentified. This record belongs to a study of beta chain features in type 1 diabetes. Study-wide results and limits: When VDJ junctions were examined, type 1 diabetes patients showed fewer insertions and more deletions.

Trimming removed 3 bases at V and 5 bases at J, with 10 bases between. The germline V gene has CDR1 SQVTM and CDR2 ANQGSEA. This CDR3 has 12 residues. Since all of the isolated RNA was reverse transcribed, expressed TCRB transcripts were what got sequenced. The table came from immunoSEQ multiplex PCR; TCRdb's copy has only in-frame clones and leaves some out. The profile shows around 240,000 clones, roughly 70% of them singletons. This chain joins TRBV29-1 and TRBJ1-1; maybe TRBD1 (5 bases). The sequencing sample was made of naive CD4+ T cells from blood. The source of this sequence is a man under 40 in good health. The CDR3 here is CSVDRDVTEAFF. CDR3 DNA sequence: TGCAGCGTTGACAGGGATGTTACTGAAGCTTTCTTT.